This is a list of T cell receptor beta chains from one sample in a study of blood T cell repertoires in COVID-19. Profiling relied on immunoSEQ multiplex PCR, and the TCRdb table lists in-frame clones only, not all of them. The profile shows about 110,000 clones, about 80% of them singletons. The sequenced sample was peripheral blood. The receptors stem from a woman in her 70s with acute or convalescent COVID-19. The CDR3 runs from the conserved cysteine through the conserved F or W. D genes are given only for firm matches. Not every row has a clone size; where given, it reads once, few, many or a size class.

>TRBJ1-1|-|TRBV28|12|-
CASSNGPDEAFF
TGTGCCAGCAGTAACGGTCCCGATGAAGCTTTCTTT
>TRBJ1-6|-|TRBV5-6|17|-
CASSSFDRSSYNSPLHF
TGTGCCAGCAGCTCGTTCGACCGGAGCTCCTATAATTCACCCCTCCACTTT
>TRBJ1-2|-|TRBV30|13|-
CACLTTADFGYTF
TGTGCCTGTCTCACCACAGCCGATTTTGGCTACACCTTC
>TRBJ1-5|-|TRBV27|14|-
CATARGFSNQPQHF
TGTGCCACCGCTCGCGGTTTTAGCAATCAGCCCCAGCATTTT
>TRBJ2-1|-|TRBV28|14|-
CASGSIRGYNEQFF
TGTGCCAGCGGATCTATCAGGGGATACAATGAGCAGTTCTTC
>TRBJ1-5|few|TRBV4-2|17|-
CASSLTEGRGSKQPQHF
TGTGCCAGCAGCTTAACGGAGGGTCGGGGGTCCAAACAGCCCCAGCATTTT
>TRBJ1-5|-|TRBV21-1|16|-
CASIQLILLSNQPQHF
TGTGCCAGCATACAGCTGATCCTTCTTAGCAATCAGCCCCAGCATTTT
>TRBJ2-7|-|TRBV6-5|14|-
CASSFRTASYEQYF
TGTGCCAGCAGTTTCAGGACTGCCTCCTACGAGCAGTACTTC
>TRBJ2-5|once|TRBV2|14|TRBD2
CASNGLDLLETQYF
TGTGCCAGCAACGGACTAGATCTGTTAGAGACCCAGTACTTC
>TRBJ1-6|-|TRBV5-4|15|-
CASSLTGRGGSPLHF
TGTGCCAGCAGCTTGACAGGGAGGGGCGGTTCACCCCTCCACTTT
>TRBJ2-1|-|TRBV28|16|TRBD2
CASSPLIAGGDNEQFF
TGTGCCAGCAGTCCATTAATAGCGGGAGGCGACAATGAGCAGTTCTTC
>TRBJ2-1|-|TRBV24-1|14|-
CATSDPHRNDEQFF
TGTGCCACCAGTGATCCCCATAGAAACGATGAGCAGTTCTTC
>TRBJ1-1|-|TRBV3-1/TRBV3-2|15|-
CASSQVITVPSEAFF
TGTGCCAGCAGCCAGGTAATTACAGTGCCTTCTGAAGCTTTCTTT
>TRBJ1-2|few|TRBV6-1|14|TRBD1
CASSEPDRVVIHTF
TGTGCCAGCAGTGAGCCGGACAGGGTCGTAATCCACACCTTC
>TRBJ1-2|-|TRBV5-6|14|TRBD1
CASSLLGGSWGYTF
TGTGCCAGCAGCTTGTTAGGGGGCTCGTGGGGCTACACCTTC
>TRBJ1-2|-|TRBV4-2|15|-
CASSQDLQGHYGYTF
TGTGCCAGCAGCCAAGATCTCCAGGGGCACTATGGCTACACCTTC
>TRBJ1-2|-|TRBV6-2/TRBV6-3|13|TRBD1
CASSWTGGMGYTF
TGTGCCAGCAGTTGGACAGGCGGTATGGGCTACACCTTC
>TRBJ2-1|-|TRBV6-2/TRBV6-3|20|TRBD2
CASSYSALAGRVRTYNEQFF
TGTGCCAGCAGTTACTCGGCACTAGCGGGAAGAGTACGAACCTACAATGAGCAGTTCTTC
>TRBJ2-3|-|TRBV18|16|-
CASSPPAGRSTDTQYF
TGTGCCAGCTCACCACCGGCGGGTAGGAGCACAGATACGCAGTATTTT
>TRBJ1-4|-|TRBV5-1|14|-
CASSPRQGSEKLFF
TGCGCCAGCAGCCCCCGGCAGGGAAGCGAAAAACTGTTTTTT
>TRBJ1-5|-|TRBV5-1|16|TRBD1
CASSLARQGSNQPQHF
TGCGCCAGCAGCTTGGCTAGACAGGGTAGCAATCAGCCCCAGCATTTT
>TRBJ1-2|few|TRBV28|13|-
CASRLTANYGYTF
TGTGCCAGCAGACTGACAGCGAACTATGGCTACACCTTC
>TRBJ1-4|-|TRBV9|15|TRBD1
CASSVGTGLNEKLFF
TGTGCCAGCAGCGTAGGGACAGGCCTTAATGAAAAACTGTTTTTT
>TRBJ1-1|-|TRBV3-1/TRBV3-2|14|-
CASSQSGMNTEAFF
TGTGCCAGCAGCCAATCTGGCATGAACACTGAAGCTTTCTTT
>TRBJ1-5|-|TRBV28|13|-
CASSLYLHQPQHF
TGTGCCAGCAGTTTATACTTGCATCAGCCCCAGCATTTT
>TRBJ2-3|-|TRBV19|12|-
CASNGGTDTQYF
TGTGCCAGTAACGGAGGAACAGATACGCAGTATTTT
>TRBJ2-2|-|TRBV28|18|TRBD2
CASSPTPGTSGMNGELFF
TGTGCCAGCAGCCCTACCCCCGGGACTAGCGGGATGAACGGGGAGCTGTTTTTT
>TRBJ1-4|-|TRBV7-9|16|TRBD1
CASSDGQGATNEKLFF
TGTGCCAGCAGCGACGGACAGGGAGCAACTAATGAAAAACTGTTTTTT
>TRBJ1-5|-|TRBV6-5|13|TRBD1
CASSRKRQGSQHF
TGTGCCAGCAGTAGAAAAAGACAGGGGTCCCAGCATTTT
>TRBJ2-3|-|TRBV7-8|16|-
CASSFPGTLSTDTQYF
TGTGCCAGCAGCTTTCCCGGGACACTTAGCACAGATACGCAGTATTTT
>TRBJ1-4|once|TRBV28|15|TRBD1
CASSLPTGLNEKLFF
TGTGCCAGCAGTCTACCGACAGGGCTTAATGAAAAACTGTTTTTT
>TRBJ1-1|-|TRBV3-1/TRBV3-2|15|TRBD1
CASSQLQGAGAEAFF
TGTGCCAGCAGCCAACTACAGGGGGCAGGGGCTGAAGCTTTCTTT
>TRBJ2-6|-|TRBV21-1|19|-
CASSKVEQEPFSGANVLTF
TGTGCCAGCAGCAAAGTCGAGCAGGAACCTTTCTCTGGGGCCAACGTCCTGACTTTC
>TRBJ2-5|many|TRBV19|13|-
CASSVQKQETQYF
TGTGCCAGTAGTGTACAAAAACAAGAGACCCAGTACTTC
>TRBJ1-4|-|TRBV5-1|15|-
CASRVRVGTNEKLFF
TGCGCCAGCAGAGTGAGGGTGGGAACTAATGAAAAACTGTTTTTT
>TRBJ2-6|-|TRBV5-1|14|-
CASMREAGANVLTF
TGCGCCAGTATGAGGGAGGCTGGGGCCAACGTCCTGACTTTC
>TRBJ1-2|few|TRBV29-1|16|-
CSVEGQLGGDGYGYTF
TGCAGCGTTGAAGGCCAGTTAGGGGGGGACGGCTATGGCTACACCTTC
>TRBJ2-5|-|TRBV6-6|15|TRBD2
CASSTPHGGSREQYF
TGTGCCAGCAGCACCCCACACGGGGGGTCTCGGGAGCAGTACTTC
>TRBJ1-2|-|TRBV7-2|14|-
CASSPSRTEYGYTF
TGTGCCAGCAGCCCAAGTCGGACAGAGTATGGCTACACCTTC
>TRBJ1-2|-|TRBV27|13|-
CASRKTGKHGYTF
TGTGCCAGCAGGAAAACAGGAAAACATGGCTACACCTTC
>TRBJ1-5|-|TRBV14|13|-
CASSQAGNQPQHF
TGTGCCAGCAGCCAAGCGGGGAATCAGCCCCAGCATTTT
>TRBJ1-5|-|TRBV15|15|-
CATSRETGGNQPQHF
TGTGCCACCAGCAGAGAAACGGGGGGCAATCAGCCCCAGCATTTT
>TRBJ2-7|few|TRBV3-1/TRBV3-2|12|-
CASSQRDTEQYF
TGTGCCAGCAGCCAAAGGGACACCGAGCAGTACTTC
>TRBJ2-4|-|TRBV5-4|14|TRBD2
CASSSGGGQDIQYF
TGTGCCAGCAGCTCCGGGGGGGGGCAGGACATTCAGTACTTC
>TRBJ2-1|-|TRBV28|18|TRBD2
CASRSTSLAGGRNNEQFF
TGTGCCAGCAGATCAACCTCCTTAGCGGGAGGCAGAAACAATGAGCAGTTCTTC
>TRBJ2-6|-|TRBV28|15|TRBD1
CASSDQGAGANVLTF
TGTGCCAGCAGTGACCAGGGGGCGGGGGCCAACGTCCTGACTTTC
>TRBJ2-1|-|TRBV10-3|14|-
CAISRTLSYNEQFF
TGTGCCATCTCTAGAACACTCTCCTACAATGAGCAGTTCTTC
>TRBJ2-5|-|TRBV30|15|-
CAWSSGRGTGETQYF
TGTGCCTGGAGTAGTGGCAGGGGCACAGGGGAGACCCAGTACTTC
>TRBJ1-5|-|TRBV7-9|16|TRBD1
CASSRGDRVGGQPQHF
TGTGCCAGCAGCCGTGGGGACAGGGTGGGGGGTCAGCCCCAGCATTTT
>TRBJ2-3|-|TRBV29-1|15|TRBD2
CSVVLAGDNTDTQYF
TGCAGCGTTGTACTAGCGGGGGATAACACAGATACGCAGTATTTT
>TRBJ1-3|-|TRBV9|18|TRBD1
CASSPGGTGGPSGNTIYF
TGTGCCAGCAGCCCAGGTGGGACAGGGGGCCCCTCTGGAAACACCATATATTTT
>TRBJ2-2|once|TRBV7-8|15|TRBD1
CAGIGTELNTGELFF
TGTGCCGGAATCGGGACAGAGTTAAACACCGGGGAGCTGTTTTTT
>TRBJ1-1|-|TRBV6-5|12|-
CASTRTAGQAFF
TGTGCCAGCACCCGGACAGCCGGGCAAGCTTTCTTT
>TRBJ1-2|-|TRBV28|12|-
CASSDLGYGYTF
TGTGCCAGCAGTGATCTCGGGTATGGCTACACCTTC
>TRBJ2-1|-|TRBV9|15|TRBD2
CASSVAGGSLDEQFF
TGTGCCAGCAGCGTAGCGGGGGGGTCGTTGGATGAGCAGTTCTTC
>TRBJ2-1|-|TRBV5-4|18|TRBD2
CASSLRVTVAGGSYEQFF
TGTGCCAGCAGCTTGAGGGTTACGGTAGCGGGAGGGAGTTATGAGCAGTTCTTC
>TRBJ2-7|-|TRBV7-8|14|-
CASSLSNSPIEQYF
TGTGCCAGCAGCTTATCGAACTCCCCCATCGAGCAGTACTTC
>TRBJ1-6|-|TRBV9|15|-
CASSVAGQGSSPLHF
TGTGCCAGCAGCGTAGCCGGCCAGGGGAGTTCACCCCTCCACTTT
>TRBJ1-2|-|TRBV10-3|14|TRBD1
CAIRGQAFYYGYTF
TGTGCCATCAGGGGACAGGCCTTTTACTATGGCTACACCTTC